Each of the 18 T cell receptor beta chains below was sequenced from the same sample in a study of regulatory and conventional T cells in RAG deficiency. Generated by immunoSEQ multiplex PCR, the TCRdb table keeps only in-frame clones and is missing some. The table has 34,000 or so clones, about 89% seen once. This same sample was also taken into another study, of regulatory T cells. That paper adds: Primers: 52 TRBV forward and 13 TRBJ reverse.

The sequencing sample was made of CD8+ T cells sorted from blood. The receptor set was obtained from a human donor in good health.

The J gene is TRBJ2-2, the V gene TRBV2, with D possibly TRBD1 on 5 matching bases. Between the trimmed V and J ends, which lost 5 bases and 2 bases, there was a span of 9 bases. The CDR3 sequence is 14 residues long. Looked up from germline, CDR1 is SNHLY and CDR2 is FYNNEI. CDR3 in amino acids: CASSSQGNTGELFF. CDR3 sequence (DNA): TGTGCCAGCAGTTCCCAGGGTAACACCGGGGAGCTGTTTTTT.

This clone was counted once. This sequence joins TRBV19 and TRBJ2-1; D uncertain. Trimming left V 5 bases short and J 0 bases short, with 2 bases between. The CDR3 sequence is 12 residues long. Per the germline V gene, CDR1 is LNHDA and CDR2 is SQIVND (reference sequence). The DNA of the CDR3 is TGTGCCAGTAGTCCCTCCTACAATGAGCAGTTCTTC. Protein product: CASSPSYNEQFF.

The chain has TRBV9 and TRBJ2-1, with D hard to call. Germline V lookup: CDR1 SGDLS, CDR2 YYNGEE. Trimming removed 4 bases from V and 4 bases from J, with 6 bases in between. This CDR3 has 12 residues. The CDR3 DNA sequence: TGTGCCAGCAGCATCCTTTACAATGAGCAGTTCTTC. Protein product: CASSILYNEQFF. Looking up the rest from reference TRBV9 and TRBJ2-1 gives the full variable domain: DSGVTQTPKHLITATGQRVTLRCSPRSGDLSVYWYQQSLDQGLQFLIQYYNGEERAKGNILERFSAQQFPDLHSELNLSSLELGDSALYFCASSILYNEQFFGPGTRLTVL.

About this clone: The junction departs from germline at one end; a sequencing error may be responsible. Other nucleotide sequences in the sample specify the same CDR3. CDR3: CASSLGLGNTEAFF. The CDR3 DNA sequence: TGTGCCAGCAGCTTAGGCCTGGGGAACACCGAAGCTTTCTTT. The genes are TRBV7-6 and TRBJ1-1; D gene uncertain. CDR3 size: 14 residues. Germline-derived CDR1 and CDR2 are SGHVS and FNYEAQ.

The chain joins TRBV19 to TRBJ1-1; a weak D match, TRBD1 (6 bases). V was clipped by 6 bases and J by 7 bases, with 12 bases between them. The CDR3 runs 12 residues. The germline V gene encodes CDR1 LNHDA and CDR2 SQIVND (reference sequence). Here the CDR3 DNA reads TGTGCCAGTAGCGAAACAGGGATTGAAGCTTTCTTT. Amino acid sequence: CASSETGIEAFF.

The chain carries TRBV7-6 and TRBJ2-1; 8 positions agree with TRBD2. There are 13 residues in the CDR3. CDR1 is SGHVS, CDR2 FNYEAQ, per germline. J was trimmed by 14 bases and V by 4 bases; bases with no gene match: 10. CDR3 residues: CASSSQTSDAKFF. The CDR3 bases are TGTGCCAGCAGCTCCCAGACTAGCGACGCAAAGTTCTTC.

This chain connects TRBV10-3 to TRBJ1-6, with 8 bases that match TRBD1. Germline values: CDR1 ENHRY, CDR2 SYGVKD. The V and J ends lost 3 bases and 4 bases, in that order; junction bases with no gene match: 5. The length of the CDR3 is 16 residues. CDR3 sequence (DNA): TGTGCCATCAGTGATGCGGGGACAGGATATAATTCACCCCTCCACTTT. Translation gives CAISDAGTGYNSPLHF.

This clone was detected once. CDR3 coding DNA: TGTGCCACCAGCAGAGTTTCGGGCCCCGGCGGCACTGAAGCTTTCTTT. Protein sequence: CATSRVSGPGGTEAFF. This chain uses TRBV15 with TRBJ1-1, with D uncertain. Germline lookup yields CDR1 LNHNV and CDR2 YYDKDF (reference sequence). The V end was cut by 1 base, the J end by 4 bases, with 16 bases between. The CDR3 consists of 16 residues.

This sequence joins TRBV27 and TRBJ2-2, with TRBD2 matching 8 bases. The V and J ends lost 3 bases and 4 bases, in that order; junction bases with no gene match: 19. Looked up from germline, CDR1 is MNHEY and CDR2 is SMNVEV (reference sequence). CDR3 length: 20 residues. CDR3 DNA sequence: TGTGCCAGCAGTTTCTTATCATTTGGTGGTAGCGGGAATTCCACCGGGGAGCTGTTTTTT. This encodes CASSFLSFGGSGNSTGELFF.

The J gene is TRBJ2-7, the V gene TRBV7-8, with TRBD2 matching 7 bases. V shed 6 bases, J shed 2 bases, and the junction held 10 bases outside the gene matches. The CDR3 has 15 residues. CDR1 is SGHVS and CDR2 is FQNEAQ in the germline V gene. Written as DNA, the CDR3 is TGTGCCAGCAGTTCGACGTCTAGCGGAACCTACGAGCAGTACTTC. It yields the protein CASSSTSSGTYEQYF.

The chain joins TRBV4-1 to TRBJ1-1; no definite D call. V was pared by 2 bases and J by 0 bases, with 7 bases between. The CDR3 is made up of 14 amino acids. Per the germline V gene, CDR1 is MGHRA and CDR2 is YSYEKL. This CDR3 is CASSQLGLNTEAFF. Here the CDR3 DNA reads TGCGCCAGCAGCCAATTGGGCCTGAACACTGAAGCTTTCTTT.

V is TRBV5-8 and J is TRBJ2-7; TRBD2 might be the D (6 bases). The CDR3 spans 14 residues. Trimming pared 6 bases from V and 1 base from J, leaving 14 bases between. The germline gives CDR1 SGHTS, CDR2 YDEGEE. CDR3 residues: CASILGSGSYEQYF. Here the CDR3 DNA reads TGTGCCAGCATCCTGGGTAGCGGTTCCTACGAGCAGTACTTC.

The chain employs TRBV2 and TRBJ2-7; 11 bases line up with TRBD2. The germline CDR1 and CDR2 sequences are SNHLY and FYNNEI. This CDR3 is 17 amino acids long. With V trimmed by 9 bases and J by 2 bases, 15 bases remained unmatched. CDR3 in DNA: TGTGCCAGAGCATCTAGCGGGAGGAGCGGTGGGACCTACGAGCAGTACTTC. As protein: CARASSGRSGGTYEQYF.

This chain joins TRBV6-4 and TRBJ2-3; 8 bases are shared with TRBD1. V dropped 11 bases and J dropped 2; count of bases not matched to a gene: 15. CDR1 and CDR2 from the germline V gene are MRHNA and SNTAGT. CDR3 length equals 16 residues. CDR3 in DNA: TGTGCCGGCACCCATAAAGGGGGACAGGACACAGATACGCAGTATTTT. This gives the protein CAGTHKGGQDTDTQYF.

CDR3 nucleotides: TGTGCCAGCAGCCCCCAGGGACGGATTAATGAAAAACTGTTTTTT. This translates into CASSPQGRINEKLFF. The rearrangement uses TRBV7-2 and TRBJ1-4; D may be TRBD1 (5 bases). CDR1 is SGHTA and CDR2 is FQGNSA in the germline V gene. Trimming left V 5 bases short and J 4 bases short, with 14 bases between. This CDR3 comprises 15 residues.

J is TRBJ1-4 and V is TRBV7-9; the D gene is possibly TRBD1 (5 bases). The CDR3 spans 14 residues. The ends were cut back, 5 bases at V and 8 bases at J, with 15 bases in the middle. Germline V gene lookup returns CDR1 SEHNR and CDR2 FQNEAQ (reference sequence). As DNA, the CDR3 is TGTGCCAGCAGCCAGGATAACCGGGGGGAAAAACTGTTTTTT. The encoded protein is CASSQDNRGEKLFF.

The CDR3 DNA is TGTGCCAGCAGCCCGCGGACTAGCGGGAGTATCGCGGAGACCCAGTACTTC. Translating gives CASSPRTSGSIAETQYF. V gene TRBV9 combines with J gene TRBJ2-5; TRBD2 aligns across 13 bases. Germline loops: CDR1 SGDLS, CDR2 YYNGEE. This CDR3 has 17 residues. V dropped 4 bases and J dropped 5; count of bases not matched to a gene: 11.

The J gene is TRBJ2-2, the V gene TRBV10-3; no firm D call. The germline CDR1 and CDR2 sequences are ENHRY and SYGVKD. The CDR3 has 12 residues. Trimming shortened V by 10 bases and J by 0 bases, and 6 bases separated the two germline ends. The CDR3 is CATITNTGELFF. DNA for the CDR3: TGTGCCACCATCACGAACACCGGGGAGCTGTTTTTT.